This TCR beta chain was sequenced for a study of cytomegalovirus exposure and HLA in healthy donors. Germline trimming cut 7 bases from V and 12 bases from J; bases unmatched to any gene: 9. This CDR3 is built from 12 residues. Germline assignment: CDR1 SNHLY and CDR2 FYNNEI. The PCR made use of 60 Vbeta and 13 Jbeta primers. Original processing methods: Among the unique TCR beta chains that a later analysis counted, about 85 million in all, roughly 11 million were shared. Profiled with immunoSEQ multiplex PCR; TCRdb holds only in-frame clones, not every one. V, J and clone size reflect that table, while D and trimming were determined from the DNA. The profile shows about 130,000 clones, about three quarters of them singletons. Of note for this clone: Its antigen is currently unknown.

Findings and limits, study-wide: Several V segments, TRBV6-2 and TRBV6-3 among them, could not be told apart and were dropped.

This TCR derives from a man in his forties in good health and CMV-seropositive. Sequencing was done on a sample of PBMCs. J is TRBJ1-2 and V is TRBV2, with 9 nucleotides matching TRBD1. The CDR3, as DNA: TGTGCCAGCATTGGGACAGGGTATTCCCACACCTTC. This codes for CASIGTGYSHTF.